This record looks at one TCR beta chain sequence and its context. The data were taken from a study of blood T cell repertoires in COVID-19. Using immunoSEQ multiplex PCR, the repertoire was profiled, and TCRdb retains in-frame clones only, with some absent. The sample carries 250,000 or so clones, roughly 86% recorded once. CDR3 length equals 16 residues. Trimming took 0 bases from V and 2 from J, leaving 14 bases between them. CDR1 and CDR2 from the germline V gene are MDHEN and SYDVKM. The sequenced sample consisted of peripheral blood. The source is a woman in her sixties or seventies with acute or convalescent COVID-19. The chain is built from TRBV28 and TRBJ2-7; D is possibly TRBD2 (6 bases). CDR3 nucleotides: TGTGCCAGCAGTTTATGGACTAGGAATTCTCCCTACGAGCAGTACTTC. Translating it yields CASSLWTRNSPYEQYF. Full variable domain (remainder filled in from reference TRBV28 and TRBJ2-7): DVKVTQSSRYLVKRTGEKVFLECVQDMDHENMFWYRQDPGLGLRLIYFSYDVKMKEKGDIPEGYSVSREKKERFSLILESASTNQTSMYLCASSLWTRNSPYEQYFGPGTRLTVT.